There are many counts of the clone carrying this TCR beta chain. Its antigen is unidentified. Amplified TCR beta CDR3 regions were obtained using RNA transcripts as template. The authors performed first-round RT-PCR with HTBI primers and then a second-round multiplex PCR. Each CDR3 protein gets one entry after TCRdb re-called the multiplex PCR reads with MiXCR. Counted here are 680,000 or so distinct CDR3 sequences, 22% occurring once; the ten biggest clones make up about 6.6%. The data were taken from a study of Graves' ophthalmopathy and Graves' hyperthyroidism. No progression to ophthalmopathy over 18 months defined stable hyperthyroidism. Among the hyperthyroidism patients, all were newly diagnosed, aged 18 to 65, with under 2 months' duration. What supplied the PBMCs was about 9.8 ml of fresh peripheral blood. Notes on the study in general: The blood repertoire also included most expanded thyroid clonotypes above 0.001 frequency.

The TCR sequence derives from a woman between 18 and 29 years old with stable Graves' hyperthyroidism. Some clones in this sample may be carry-over from other donors' samples. Sequenced: peripheral blood.

The CDR3 coding sequence is TGCAGCGGGGACTCCATGGGCACTGAAGCTTTCTTT. Amino acid sequence: CSGDSMGTEAFF. The J gene is TRBJ1-1, the V gene TRBV29-1; TRBD1 might be the D (5 bases). Germline CDR1 reads SQVTM; CDR2 reads ANQGSEA. V was trimmed by 7 bases and J by 4 bases, leaving 13 bases between them. The CDR3 is 12 amino acids. The variable domain in full, completed from reference TRBV29-1 and TRBJ1-1, reads SAVISQKPSRDICQRGTSLTIQCQVDSQVTMMFWYRQQPGQSLTLIATANQGSEATYESGFVIDKFPISRPNLTFSTLTVSNMSPEDSSIYLCSGDSMGTEAFFGQGTRLTVV.